What follows are 13 T cell receptor beta chains derived from one specimen sequenced in a study of T cells after somatic rescue of genetic block. Data came from immunoSEQ multiplex PCR; TCRdb stores just in-frame clones and leaves some out. The top ten hold about 3% of the sample, which has some 68,000 clones, approximately 90% seen once. Specimen: peripheral blood mononuclear cells (PBMCs). The receptors derive from a man aged 30-40 years.

The CDR3 bases are TGTGCAAGTCGCTTAGCCGGGACTAGCGGGACCGAGCAGTACTTC. Translating gives CASRLAGTSGTEQYF. V and J are TRBV12-2 and TRBJ2-7; the table's D call, TRBD2, was not checked against the DNA. TRBV12-2 is a pseudogene segment. The CDR3 is 15 amino acids.

Notes on this clone: Distinct nucleotide sequences in the sample also encode this CDR3. The gene calls are TRBV7-2 and TRBJ1-1; D gene uncertain. This CDR3 is built from 11 residues. V was cut by 2 bases and J by 5 bases, with 3 bases left in between. Germline V gives CDR1 SGHTA, CDR2 FQGNSA. The CDR3 loop reads CASSLRTEAFF. The CDR3 nucleotides are TGTGCCAGCAGCTTACGAACTGAAGCTTTCTTT.

This sequence joins TRBV5-6 and TRBJ2-7, with 10 bases that match TRBD1. V gave up 4 bases and J gave up 2 bases; unmatched junction bases: 6. Germline V gene lookup returns CDR1 SGHDT and CDR2 YYEEEE. The CDR3 is 15 amino acids. CDR3 loop: CASSPGGTGAYEQYF. CDR3 DNA sequence: TGTGCCAGCAGCCCCGGCGGGACAGGGGCCTACGAGCAGTACTTC.

The chain combines TRBV4-3 with TRBJ2-1; 14 bases map to TRBD2. There are 16 residues in the CDR3. Losses at the gene ends were 3 bases for V and 8 bases for J; bases not matched to a gene: 6. The germline V gene has CDR1 LGHNA and CDR2 YSLEER. DNA for the CDR3: TGCGCCAGCAGCCAGGGGACTAGCGGGAGTAATGATGAGCAGTTCTTC. Its translation: CASSQGTSGSNDEQFF.

The chain uses TRBV6-1 and TRBJ1-3; D call uncertain. CDR3 length equals 14 residues. V dropped 6 bases and J dropped 3 bases, with 12 bases sitting between them. From germline, CDR1 is MNHNS and CDR2 SASEGT. CDR3 amino acids: CASSPRAGGNTIYF. The CDR3 nucleotides read TGTGCCAGCAGCCCAAGGGCCGGTGGAAACACCATATATTTT.

The J gene is TRBJ2-5, the V gene TRBV4-1; 8 bases align to TRBD1. The J call is doubtful: the DNA matches TRBJ2-7 better. Germline V gene data show CDR1 as MGHRA and CDR2 as YSYEKL. The CDR3 consists of 14 residues. The DNA of the CDR3 is TGCGCCAGCAGCCAAGATCCTCAGGGGGCCGAGCAGTACTTC. This translates into CASSQDPQGAEQYF.

The chain recombines TRBV5-6 with TRBJ1-2; D remains ambiguous. The germline V gene encodes CDR1 SGHDT and CDR2 YYEEEE. This CDR3 contains 12 residues. Trimming took 3 bases from V and 8 from J, leaving 11 bases between them. CDR3 sequence reads: CASSSPNRGYTF. CDR3 nucleotides: TGTGCCAGCAGCTCCCCCAACCGGGGCTACACCTTC. Together with reference TRBV5-6 and TRBJ1-2, the CDR3 gives the full variable domain: DAGVTQSPTHLIKTRGQQVTLRCSPKSGHDTVSWYQQALGQGPQFIFQYYEEEERQRGNFPDRFSGHQFPNYSSELNVNALLLGDSALYLCASSSPNRGYTFGSGTRLTVV.

The rearrangement joins TRBV10-3 to TRBJ1-4; 7 bases map to TRBD1. The CDR3 has 14 amino acids. After removal of 8 bases from V and 3 bases from J, the junction contained 6 bases not matched to a gene. Germline V gene sequence: CDR1 ENHRY, CDR2 SYGVKD. The CDR3 protein is CAILSGTANEKLFF. CDR3 nucleotide sequence: TGTGCCATCTTGTCGGGGACAGCTAATGAAAAACTGTTTTTT.

The chain carries TRBV5-6 and TRBJ2-5; possibly TRBD2 for D (5 bases). Trimming removed 4 bases at V and 5 bases at J, with 15 bases between. Germline CDR1 and CDR2: SGHDT and YYEEEE. The CDR3 consists of 14 residues. The CDR3 here is CASSQPEVGETQYF. The CDR3 nucleotides read TGTGCCAGCAGCCAGCCGGAGGTAGGGGAGACCCAGTACTTC.

The chain combines TRBV30 with TRBJ2-1; 7 nucleotides match TRBD2. Germline loops: CDR1 GTSNPN, CDR2 SVGIG (reference sequence). V trimming: 1 base; J trimming: 9 bases; junction bases outside the gene matches: 6. CDR3 length equals 13 residues. The DNA of the CDR3 is TGTGCCTGGAGTGGAGGGGCGGGGGTTGAGCAGTTCTTC. It specifies CAWSGGAGVEQFF.

This chain uses TRBV5-3 with TRBJ2-7, with 8 bases aligning to TRBD2. TRBV5-3 qualifies as an ORF whose function is uncertain. There are 15 residues in the CDR3. J lost 2 bases, V lost 3 bases, and 7 bases had no gene match. The CDR3 DNA is TGTGCCAGAAGCTGGCGACTAGCGCCTACCTACGAGCAGTACTTC. The encoded protein is CARSWRLAPTYEQYF.

The chain recombines TRBV27 with TRBJ1-2, with D possibly TRBD1 on 6 matching bases. The CDR3 has 12 amino acids. Germline V gene data show CDR1 as MNHEY and CDR2 as SMNVEV (reference sequence). V was pared by 4 bases and J by 4 bases, with 7 bases between. Here the CDR3 reads CASSSQGYGYTF. The CDR3, as DNA: TGTGCCAGCAGTTCACAGGGCTATGGCTACACCTTC.

The rearrangement uses TRBV19 and TRBJ2-3, with TRBD1 matching 8 bases. The CDR3 sequence is 16 residues long. J lost 1 base, V lost 7 bases, and 10 bases had no gene match. Germline-derived CDR1 and CDR2 are LNHDA and SQIVND (reference sequence). The DNA for the CDR3 is TGTGCCAGTACAGGGGGCGAACTAATTCGCACAGATACGCAGTATTTT. Translated, it gives CASTGGELIRTDTQYF.